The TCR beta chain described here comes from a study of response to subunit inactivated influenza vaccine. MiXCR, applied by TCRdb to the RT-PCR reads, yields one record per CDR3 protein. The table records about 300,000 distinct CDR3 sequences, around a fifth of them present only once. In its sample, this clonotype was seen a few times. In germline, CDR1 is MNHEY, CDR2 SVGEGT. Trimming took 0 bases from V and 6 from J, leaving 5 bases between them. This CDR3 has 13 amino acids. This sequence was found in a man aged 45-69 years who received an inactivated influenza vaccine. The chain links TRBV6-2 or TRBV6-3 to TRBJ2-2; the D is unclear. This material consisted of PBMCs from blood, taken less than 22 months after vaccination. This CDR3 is CASSYSKPGELFF. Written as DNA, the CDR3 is TGTGCCAGCAGTTACTCGAAACCCGGGGAGCTGTTTTTT.